In its sample, the clone carrying this T cell receptor beta chain was seen once. This table comes from immunoSEQ multiplex PCR, and its TCRdb copy is limited to in-frame clones, with some not included. There are about 40,000 clones in the sample; about 92% occur only once, and 5.5% lies in the top ten. The data derive from a study of T cell changes during pregnancy in multiple sclerosis. Germline lookup yields CDR1 MNHEY and CDR2 SMNVEV (reference sequence). Trimming took 3 bases from V and 5 from J, leaving 11 bases between them. The CDR3 has 14 residues. This specimen consisted of CD8+ T cells from peripheral blood mononuclear cells, obtained in the third trimester of pregnancy. The chain joins TRBV27 to TRBJ2-1; tentative D call: TRBD2 (6 bases). The TCR was taken from a female donor with multiple sclerosis, enrolled in a pregnancy study. This CDR3 is CASSFSPGDNEQFF. DNA for the CDR3: TGTGCCAGCAGTTTTTCACCGGGAGACAATGAGCAGTTCTTC.